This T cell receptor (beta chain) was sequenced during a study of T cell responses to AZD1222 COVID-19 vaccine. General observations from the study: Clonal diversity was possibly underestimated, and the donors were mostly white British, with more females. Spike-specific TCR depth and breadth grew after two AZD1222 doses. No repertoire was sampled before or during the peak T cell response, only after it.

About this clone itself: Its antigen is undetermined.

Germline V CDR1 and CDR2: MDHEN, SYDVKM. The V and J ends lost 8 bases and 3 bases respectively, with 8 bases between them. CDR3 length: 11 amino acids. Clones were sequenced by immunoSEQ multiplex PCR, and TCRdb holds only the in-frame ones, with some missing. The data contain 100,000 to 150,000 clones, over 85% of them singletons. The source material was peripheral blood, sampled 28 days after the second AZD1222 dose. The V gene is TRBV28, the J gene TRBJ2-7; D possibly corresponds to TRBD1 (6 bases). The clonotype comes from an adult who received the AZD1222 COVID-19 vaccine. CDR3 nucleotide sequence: TGTGCCAGCTCCAGGGGCTACGAGCAGTACTTC. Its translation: CASSRGYEQYF.